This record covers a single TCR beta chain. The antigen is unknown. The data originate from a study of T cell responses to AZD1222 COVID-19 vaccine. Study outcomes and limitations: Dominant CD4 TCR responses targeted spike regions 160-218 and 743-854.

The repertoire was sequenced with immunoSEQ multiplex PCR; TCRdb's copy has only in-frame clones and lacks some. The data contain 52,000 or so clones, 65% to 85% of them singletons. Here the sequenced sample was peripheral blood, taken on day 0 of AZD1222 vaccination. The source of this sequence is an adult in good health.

CDR3: CAWRDGNNSPLHF. The CDR3 DNA follows: TGTGCCTGGAGGGACGGTAATAATTCACCCCTCCACTTT. The chain carries TRBV30 and TRBJ1-6; the D is unclear. Germline-derived CDR1 and CDR2 are GTSNPN and SVGIG (reference sequence). Trimming pared 3 bases from V and 5 bases from J, leaving 8 bases between. This CDR3 comprises 13 residues. Full variable domain (missing parts from reference TRBV30 and TRBJ1-6): SQTIHQWPATLVQPVGSPLSLECTVEGTSNPNLYWYRQAAGRGLQLLFYSVGIGQISSEVPQNLSASRPQDRQFILSSKKLLLSDSGFYLCAWRDGNNSPLHFGNGTRLTVT.